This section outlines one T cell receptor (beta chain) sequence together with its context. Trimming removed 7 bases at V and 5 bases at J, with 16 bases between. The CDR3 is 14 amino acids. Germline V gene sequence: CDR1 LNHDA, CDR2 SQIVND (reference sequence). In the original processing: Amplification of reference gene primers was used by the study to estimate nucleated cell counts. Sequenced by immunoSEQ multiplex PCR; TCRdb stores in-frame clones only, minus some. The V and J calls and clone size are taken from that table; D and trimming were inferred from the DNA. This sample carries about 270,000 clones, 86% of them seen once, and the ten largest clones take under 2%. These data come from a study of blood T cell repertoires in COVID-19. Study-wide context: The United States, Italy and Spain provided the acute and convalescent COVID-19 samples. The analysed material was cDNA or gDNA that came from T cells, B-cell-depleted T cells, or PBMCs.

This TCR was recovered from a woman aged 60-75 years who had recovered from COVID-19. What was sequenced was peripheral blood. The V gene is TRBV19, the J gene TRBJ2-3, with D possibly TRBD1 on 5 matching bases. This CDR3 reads CASKKEGVGDTQYF. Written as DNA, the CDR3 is TGTGCCAGTAAGAAGGAAGGGGTCGGAGATACGCAGTATTTT.